This TCR beta chain was found in a study of metastatic and nonmetastatic thyroid tumors. Study in general: Malignant and benign thyroid patients had repertoires compared in peripheral blood and tumor or nodule tissue.

The germline V gene has CDR1 SGHVS and CDR2 FQNEAQ. The ends were cut back, 3 bases at V and 5 bases at J, with 14 bases in the middle. The CDR3 consists of 15 residues. TCRdb re-called the PCR reads via MiXCR. This table has tens of thousands of clones, around a third appearing once. All patients reached thyroid surgery having received no treatment beforehand. The material sequenced was blood. V and J are TRBV7-8 and TRBJ2-1, with D possibly TRBD1 on 5 matching bases. This receptor was obtained from a male donor with papillary thyroid cancer or a benign thyroid nodule (not recorded which). Some clones in this sample may be carry-over from other donors' samples. CDR3 bases: TGTGCCAGCAGCTTGCGGTGGGGCTACCACAATGAGCAGTTCTTC. Its protein product is CASSLRWGYHNEQFF.